A selection of T cell receptor beta chains follows, all from one sample in a study of T cell responses to AZD1222 COVID-19 vaccine. Sequenced by immunoSEQ multiplex PCR; TCRdb stores in-frame clones only, minus some. Of 110,000 to 150,000 clones listed, 80% to 90% are singletons. The sample consisted of peripheral blood, taken on day 0 of AZD1222 vaccination. These receptors came from an adult in good health. CDR3s include the opening cysteine and the closing phenylalanine or tryptophan. The D gene is left open where the match is weak. Some rows have no size entry. The others give once, few or many, or a class for an expanded clone.

TRBV5-5,NA,NA,TRBJ2-5,TGTGCCAGCAGCTTGGCTCCCCAAGAGACCCAGTACTTC,CASSLAPQETQYF
TRBV7-2,NA,TRBD1,TRBJ1-4,TGTGCCAGCAGCAGGACAGGGTGGGGAGAAAAACTGTTTTTT,CASSRTGWGEKLFF
TRBV6-6,NA,NA,TRBJ1-5,TGTGCCAGCAGTTACGCGGGAAACAATCAGCCCCAGCATTTT,CASSYAGNNQPQHF
TRBV5-4,NA,NA,TRBJ1-1,TGTGCCAGCAGCTTGGGGGGTTTGTGGACTGAAGCTTTCTTT,CASSLGGLWTEAFF
TRBV4-1,NA,NA,TRBJ2-7,TGCGCCAGCAGCCCCGGGGGCTCCTACGAGCAGTACTTC,CASSPGGSYEQYF
TRBV13,NA,NA,TRBJ2-7,TGTGCCAGCAGATCTGAGGACCAGGGGCCCTCCTACGAGCAGTACTTC,CASRSEDQGPSYEQYF
TRBV27,NA,NA,TRBJ1-5,TGTGCCAGCAGTTTTGACGGGAGTTGGAATCAGCCCCAGCATTTT,CASSFDGSWNQPQHF
TRBV7-9,NA,NA,TRBJ1-2,TGTGCCAGCAGCTTCGGGGGAACTCGGGATGGCTACACCTTC,CASSFGGTRDGYTF
TRBV7-9,NA,NA,TRBJ2-7,TGTGCCAGCAGGTCCTCAGGGATGCTGTACGAGCAGTACTTC,CASRSSGMLYEQYF
TRBV6-1,NA,TRBD2,TRBJ2-1,TGTGCCAGCAGTGAACCGACTAGCGGGTATATCACTGGCGTCTACAATGAGCAGTTCTTC,CASSEPTSGYITGVYNEQFF
TRBV5-1,NA,TRBD1,TRBJ1-2,TGCGCCAGCAGCTTGTCCCGGGACAGGTCTTACGGCTACACCTTC,CASSLSRDRSYGYTF
TRBV30,once,NA,TRBJ2-5,TGTGCCTGGAAGAAACCAGCGGTGGAGACCCAGTACTTC,CAWKKPAVETQYF
TRBV30,NA,NA,TRBJ2-7,TGTGCCCTGACCCCGATGGCCTGGAACTACGAGCAGTACTTC,CALTPMAWNYEQYF
TRBV24-1,NA,NA,TRBJ2-1,TGTGCCACCAGTGATTTAGGGGGAAATGAGCAGTTCTTC,CATSDLGGNEQFF
TRBV2,NA,NA,TRBJ2-5,TGTGCCAGCAGTTCGACGGTACAAGAGACCCAGTACTTC,CASSSTVQETQYF
TRBV5-6,NA,NA,TRBJ1-4,TGTGCCAGTTCTTCCTCTCCTAATGAAAAACTGTTTTTT,CASSSSPNEKLFF
TRBV7-6,NA,TRBD1,TRBJ2-3,TGTGCCAGCAGCTTAGCACCTGGGACAGGGGGCCGTGGAGATACGCAGTATTTT,CASSLAPGTGGRGDTQYF
TRBV11-2,NA,TRBD2,TRBJ2-2,TGTGCCAGCAGGATGTCAGCGGGAGAGACCGGGGAGCTGTTTTTT,CASRMSAGETGELFF
TRBV11-2,NA,NA,TRBJ2-3,TGTGCCAGCAGCTTTAGGTTGGATACGCAGTATTTT,CASSFRLDTQYF
TRBV28,NA,NA,TRBJ2-6,TGTGCCAGCAAGGGACACTCTGGGGCCAACGTCCTGACTTTC,CASKGHSGANVLTF
TRBV7-9,few,NA,TRBJ2-7,TGTGCCAGCAGCCTAGGGGGTGGGGAGGAGTACTTC,CASSLGGGEEYF
TRBV10-3,once,TRBD2,TRBJ2-1,TGTGCCATCAGTGGCCTAGCGGGAGGCCCCGTGTTCTTC,CAISGLAGGPVFF
TRBV19,NA,NA,TRBJ2-5,TGTGCCAGTAGTCTGGGATGGCAAGAGACCCAGTACTTC,CASSLGWQETQYF
TRBV19,NA,NA,TRBJ2-5,TGTGCCAGTAGTATCTATGACAGCCAAGAGACCCAGTACTTC,CASSIYDSQETQYF
TRBV27,once,NA,TRBJ2-3,TGTGCCAGCAGTTCCGGGGGAGATACGCAGTATTTT,CASSSGGDTQYF
TRBV20-1,NA,NA,TRBJ1-2,TGCAGTGCTAGTGATCTTAGGACAGACATCTATGGTGGCTACACCTTC,CSASDLRTDIYGGYTF
TRBV28,NA,TRBD1,TRBJ1-1,TGTGCCAGCAGTTTCCAGGGGGCTTACCCGAACACTGAAGCTTTCTTT,CASSFQGAYPNTEAFF
TRBV1,NA,NA,TRBJ2-7,TGCACCAGCACCCATGTAGCGGGAGGGGACATCGACCCCTACGAGCAGTACTTC,CTSTHVAGGDIDPYEQYF
TRBV6-5,NA,NA,TRBJ2-2,TGTGCCAGCAGTTATGTGGGGCGCGGTACCGGGGAGCTGTTTTTT,CASSYVGRGTGELFF
TRBV14,NA,NA,TRBJ2-2,TGTGCCAGCAGCCAAGATCCGGGAGTGGTGACCGGGGAGCTGTTTTTT,CASSQDPGVVTGELFF
TRBV6-5,NA,NA,TRBJ1-1,TGTGCCAGCAGGGGGAACACTGAAGCTTTCTTT,CASRGNTEAFF
TRBV30,NA,NA,TRBJ1-5,TGTGCCTGGAGTATCCTAAATAGCAATCAGCCCCAGCATTTT,CAWSILNSNQPQHF
TRBV19,NA,NA,TRBJ2-2,TGTGCCAGTAGTTCTCAGCATAACACCGGGGAGCTGTTTTTT,CASSSQHNTGELFF
TRBV27,NA,NA,TRBJ1-5,TGTGCCAGCAGGCCGGGGGGGGCTAGCAATCAGCCCCAGCATTTT,CASRPGGASNQPQHF
TRBV4-1,NA,NA,TRBJ1-4,TGCGCCAGCAGCCTCCGTGGGGGTCCAGGGAAAGATGAAAAACTGTTTTTT,CASSLRGGPGKDEKLFF
TRBV11-3,NA,TRBD2,TRBJ2-1,TGTGCCAGCAGCATAGCGGGGGGGCCTTACAATGAGCAGTTCTTC,CASSIAGGPYNEQFF
TRBV3-1/TRBV3-2,once,NA,TRBJ2-5,TGTGCCAGCAGCCGAAAACAGAGTCCAGAGACCCAGTACTTC,CASSRKQSPETQYF
TRBV6-5,NA,NA,TRBJ2-7,TGTGCCAGCAGTTACTCCCCGGTTTTGCCCTACGAGCAGTACTTC,CASSYSPVLPYEQYF
TRBV5-8,NA,TRBD2,TRBJ2-7,TGTGCCAGCAGCTTGGATTATAGCGGGAGAGGCGAGCAGTACTTC,CASSLDYSGRGEQYF
TRBV4-1,NA,NA,TRBJ2-7,TGCGCCAGCAGCCAAGAGTTAGCGACTCCCTACGAGCAGTACTTC,CASSQELATPYEQYF
TRBV28,NA,TRBD1,TRBJ1-4,TGTGCCAGCAGACCCGGGACAGGGTATGAAAAACTGTTTTTT,CASRPGTGYEKLFF
TRBV29-1,NA,TRBD1,TRBJ2-1,TGCAGCGTTGTGGCGGGTCGGACAGGTGAGCAGTTCTTC,CSVVAGRTGEQFF
TRBV5-4,NA,NA,TRBJ1-1,TGTGCCAGCAGTTCCGGGAGGGGGTCCGGCACTGAAGCTTTCTTT,CASSSGRGSGTEAFF